This T cell receptor beta chain was profiled in a study of CD8 T cell repertoires and HIV-1 epitope variants. About the research overall: Each of Twenty-five Gag and Nef epitope peptides stimulated a separate culture. Tested: three Gag epitope families, Nef HW9 and YT9.

Germline CDR1 is LGHNA and CDR2 is YNFKEQ. V lost 4 bases, J lost 7 bases, and 12 bases stayed unmatched. The CDR3 extends over 15 amino acids. TCR beta CDR3 was sequenced at survey depth on immunoSEQ. Libraries were prepared by immunoSEQ multiplex PCR; TCRdb keeps only in-frame clonotypes and omits some of them. The data show 3,000 to 3,500 clones, 60% to 80% seen once. By proportion, this clone is large (0.1 to 1%). Its antigen is currently unknown. The sample consisted of cultured CD8+ T cells derived from PBMCs. This chain uses TRBV4-2 with TRBJ1-2, with 7 bases lining up with TRBD1. The receptor was isolated from a male donor with HIV. The chain's CDR3 is CASSLGDSGRGGYTF. The CDR3 coding sequence is TGTGCCAGCAGCCTAGGGGACAGCGGGAGGGGTGGCTACACCTTC.